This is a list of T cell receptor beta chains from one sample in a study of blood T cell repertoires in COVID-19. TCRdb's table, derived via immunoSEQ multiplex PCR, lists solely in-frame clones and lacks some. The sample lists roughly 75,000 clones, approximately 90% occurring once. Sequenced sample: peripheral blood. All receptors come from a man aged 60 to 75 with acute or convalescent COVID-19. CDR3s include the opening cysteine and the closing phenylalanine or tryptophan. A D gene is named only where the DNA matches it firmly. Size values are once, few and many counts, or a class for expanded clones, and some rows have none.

CASSSPGQDMNTEAFF | TGTGCCAGCAGTAGCCCCGGACAGGATATGAACACTGAAGCTTTCTTT | TRBD1 | TRBJ1-1 | TRBV28 | .
CASSLQGGEQFF | TGTGCCAGCAGCTTACAGGGAGGTGAGCAGTTCTTC | . | TRBJ2-1 | TRBV7-3 | .
CASSPRYRGNQETQYF | TGTGCCAGTAGTCCAAGATACAGGGGAAACCAAGAGACCCAGTACTTC | TRBD1 | TRBJ2-5 | TRBV19 | .
CASRGGLNTEAFF | TGTGCCAGTAGGGGGGGACTGAACACTGAAGCTTTCTTT | . | TRBJ1-1 | TRBV19 | .
CAISASRVRTGELFF | TGTGCCATCAGTGCGAGTCGGGTACGCACCGGGGAGCTGTTTTTT | . | TRBJ2-2 | TRBV10-3 | .
CASSQWRENYNEQFF | TGTGCCAGCAGCCAGTGGCGGGAGAACTACAATGAGCAGTTCTTC | TRBD2 | TRBJ2-1 | TRBV7-6 | .
CASSFDTGGKNTEAFF | TGTGCCAGCAGCTTCGATACAGGGGGAAAGAACACTGAAGCTTTCTTT | TRBD1 | TRBJ1-1 | TRBV5-6 | few
CASSLKLGGGTYGYTF | TGTGCCAGCAGCCTGAAACTGGGTGGAGGGACCTATGGCTACACCTTC | . | TRBJ1-2 | TRBV14 | .
CASSLLENTGELFF | TGTGCCAGTAGCCTACTAGAGAACACCGGGGAGCTGTTTTTT | . | TRBJ2-2 | TRBV19 | .
CASSRDSYEQYF | TGTGCCAGCAGCCGGGACAGCTACGAGCAGTACTTC | TRBD1 | TRBJ2-7 | TRBV6-5 | few
CASNQGYRGSNSPLHF | TGCGCCAGCAATCAAGGATACAGGGGGAGTAATTCACCCCTCCACTTT | TRBD1 | TRBJ1-6 | TRBV5-1 | .
CASKLLWDKLYPYEQYF | TGCGCCAGCAAACTTCTATGGGACAAACTATACCCCTACGAGCAGTACTTC | . | TRBJ2-7 | TRBV5-1 | .
CAISESGDNINQPQHF | TGTGCCATCAGTGAGTCGGGGGACAACATCAATCAGCCCCAGCATTTT | . | TRBJ1-5 | TRBV10-3 | .
CAWRLLYRSPTRHKSSYNEQFF | TGTGCCTGGAGACTCCTTTACAGGTCACCCACAAGGCATAAGAGCTCCTACAATGAGCAGTTCTTC | . | TRBJ2-1 | TRBV30 | .
CASKLQRGSYEQYF | TGTGCCAGTAAACTCCAGCGGGGGTCCTACGAGCAGTACTTC | TRBD2 | TRBJ2-7 | TRBV19 | .
CSAGGQSYEQYF | TGCAGTGCAGGGGGCCAGTCCTACGAGCAGTACTTC | TRBD1 | TRBJ2-7 | TRBV29-1 | .
CASRVARSGEQETQYF | TGTGCCAGCAGGGTGGCACGAAGCGGGGAGCAAGAGACCCAGTACTTC | TRBD2 | TRBJ2-5 | TRBV2 | .
CASSLSGGYNEQFF | TGTGCCAGCAGCCTTAGCGGGGGATACAATGAGCAGTTCTTC | TRBD2 | TRBJ2-1 | TRBV6-5 | once
CASSTGTGDGNTIYF | TGCGCCAGCAGCACCGGGACAGGGGATGGAAACACCATATATTTT | TRBD1 | TRBJ1-3 | TRBV5-1 | .
CASSAFIGISSGNTIYF | TGTGCCAGCAGCGCGTTTATCGGTATTTCTTCTGGAAACACCATATATTTT | . | TRBJ1-3 | TRBV7-7 | .
CASSVGRVTEAFF | TGTGCCAGCAGCGTAGGGAGGGTCACTGAAGCTTTCTTT | . | TRBJ1-1 | TRBV9 | .
CASSFTAGGPDTQYF | TGTGCCAGCAGCTTTACGGCGGGGGGGCCAGATACGCAGTATTTT | TRBD2 | TRBJ2-3 | TRBV11-2 | .
CASSPSGTGEETQYF | TGCGCCAGCAGCCCATCCGGGACAGGGGAAGAGACCCAGTACTTC | TRBD1 | TRBJ2-5 | TRBV5-1 | .
CASSVGVGGTNEKLFF | TGTGCCAGCAGCGTAGGCGTAGGGGGAACTAATGAAAAACTGTTTTTT | . | TRBJ1-4 | TRBV9 | .
CASSQVAGKAPLHF | TGTGCCAGCAGCCAAGTGGCAGGGAAGGCACCCCTCCACTTT | . | TRBJ1-6 | TRBV14 | .
CASRGTGTYGYTF | TGTGCCAGCAGGGGGACAGGTACCTATGGCTACACCTTC | TRBD1 | TRBJ1-2 | TRBV28 | .
CASSPYTGNEAFF | TGTGCCAGCAGTCCATACACGGGGAATGAAGCTTTCTTT | . | TRBJ1-1 | TRBV28 | .
CASSIGTHNEQFF | TGTGCCAGTAGTATCGGGACACACAATGAGCAGTTCTTC | . | TRBJ2-1 | TRBV19 | .
CASSLGGGEQYF | TGTGCCAGCAGTCTAGGGGGCGGCGAGCAGTACTTC | TRBD1 | TRBJ2-7 | TRBV6-6 | .
CASGGQGQLGAFF | TGTGCCAGCGGGGGACAGGGTCAATTAGGGGCTTTCTTT | TRBD1 | TRBJ1-1 | TRBV12-3/TRBV12-4 | .
CASSFLNTGELFF | TGTGCCAGCAGCTTTCTCAACACCGGGGAGCTGTTTTTT | . | TRBJ2-2 | TRBV7-8 | .
CASSLAASGRDHEQYF | TGTGCCAGCAGCTTAGCGGCTAGCGGGAGGGATCACGAGCAGTACTTC | TRBD2 | TRBJ2-7 | TRBV7-2 | .
CASSRGQGESRQPQHF | TGTGCCAGCAGCCGGGGACAGGGTGAAAGTCGTCAGCCCCAGCATTTT | TRBD1 | TRBJ1-5 | TRBV27 | .
CASSVAPAGVIGENIQYF | TGTGCCAGCAGCGTAGCTCCAGCGGGAGTGATTGGTGAAAACATTCAGTACTTC | TRBD2 | TRBJ2-4 | TRBV9 | .
CASSSALTSGTDTQYF | TGCGCCAGCAGTTCGGCCCTTACTAGCGGGACAGATACGCAGTATTTT | TRBD2 | TRBJ2-3 | TRBV5-1 | .
CASTGWSQAFF | TGTGCCAGCACCGGTTGGTCCCAAGCTTTCTTT | . | TRBJ1-1 | TRBV27 | .
CASSVRQGGTEAFF | TGTGCCAGCAGCGTTAGACAGGGCGGGACTGAAGCTTTCTTT | TRBD1 | TRBJ1-1 | TRBV2 | .
CASSLGTAGLVADTQYF | TGCGCCAGCAGCTTGGGGACAGCGGGACTAGTGGCAGATACGCAGTATTTT | TRBD2 | TRBJ2-3 | TRBV5-1 | .
CASSLGASGRPHTDTQYF | TGTGCCAGCAGCTTAGGGGCTAGCGGGAGGCCCCACACAGATACGCAGTATTTT | TRBD2 | TRBJ2-3 | TRBV7-9 | .
CASKDRDRSPLHF | TGTGCCAGCAAGGACAGGGACCGGTCACCCCTCCACTTT | TRBD1 | TRBJ1-6 | TRBV25-1 | .
CAISGSTGGNQPQHF | TGTGCCATCAGTGGTTCCACAGGGGGCAATCAGCCCCAGCATTTT | TRBD1 | TRBJ1-5 | TRBV10-3 | few
CASSFGGGLEPLHF | TGCGCCAGCAGCTTTGGCGGAGGTCTGGAGCCCCTCCACTTT | . | TRBJ1-6 | TRBV5-1 | .
CASSHPTSGFYEQYF | TGCGCCAGCAGTCACCCGACTAGCGGATTCTACGAGCAGTACTTC | TRBD2 | TRBJ2-7 | TRBV23-1 | .
CASRPTSGGLNEQFF | TGTGCCAGCAGGCCGACTAGCGGGGGGTTGAATGAGCAGTTCTTC | TRBD2 | TRBJ2-1 | TRBV7-2 | .